This section outlines one T cell receptor beta chain sequence together with its context. Its matching antigen is unknown. These data belong to a study of post-analysis software for immune sequencing data. Study-wide results and caveats: Strong co-clustering by F measure linked samples that shared a preparation batch. Normalized Chao1 diversity was significantly reduced in patients versus controls. In patients, about 5 TRBV segments were more frequent than in controls, with TRBV5-6, TRBV5-1 and TRBV20-1 among them.

Unique molecular identifiers were carried by the TCR beta cDNA libraries. Each CDR3 protein is one row after TCRdb ran MiXCR on the PCR reads. This sample has about half a million distinct CDR3 sequences; around a third occur once, and the top ten carry under 7%. The CDR3 covers 14 residues. Germline lookup yields CDR1 MRHNA and CDR2 SNTAGT. After removal of 9 bases from V and 6 bases from J, the junction contained 12 bases not matched to a gene. The TCR originated in a girl under 18 with multiple sclerosis. Sample: blood. This sequence joins TRBV6-4 and TRBJ1-1, with TRBD1 matching over 8 bases. CDR3 in amino acids: CARYRQGQGPEAFF. DNA of the CDR3: TGTGCCAGATATAGACAGGGGCAGGGGCCTGAAGCTTTCTTT.